One sample yielded the 21 T cell receptor beta chains listed below, sequenced in a study of shared clonotypes between healthy human individuals. The data were produced by immunoSEQ multiplex PCR, yet TCRdb's version contains in-frame clones alone and is incomplete. The sample holds roughly 2.1 million clones, about 93% seen once. Terminally differentiated effector memory CD45RA+ cells were excluded from the naive CD8 cells, which were CD45RO-negative and positively selected for CCR7. Sequencing was performed on naive CD8+ T cells from PBMCs. These receptors were taken from a man between 18 and 29 years old in good health. Some clones in this sample may be carry-over from other donors' samples.

This clone was detected only a few times. The chain is built from TRBV9 and TRBJ2-7; D possibly corresponds to TRBD1 (6 bases). The CDR3 loop spans 15 amino acids. Germline CDR1 reads SGDLS; CDR2 reads YYNGEE. V was trimmed by 6 bases and J by 5 bases, leaving 21 bases between them. This CDR3 is CASTATSGALHEQYF. DNA of the CDR3: TGTGCCAGCACCGCAACATCAGGGGCATTACACGAGCAGTACTTC.

This clone has only one observation. The V and J genes are TRBV7-8 and TRBJ2-7; 7 nucleotides agree with TRBD1. J lost 2 bases, V lost 3 bases, and 7 bases had no gene match. Germline V gives CDR1 SGHVS, CDR2 FQNEAQ. This CDR3 is 15 amino acids long. CDR3 region: CASSFWRQGTYEQYF. CDR3 bases: TGTGCCAGCAGCTTTTGGCGACAGGGTACCTACGAGCAGTACTTC.

The J gene is TRBJ1-1, the V gene TRBV6-5, with unresolved D. CDR3 length: 15 residues. Trimming removed 4 bases at V and 4 bases at J, with 16 bases between. From germline, CDR1 is MNHEY and CDR2 SVGAGI. The chain's CDR3 is CASSLSGPMGTEAFF. CDR3 coding DNA: TGTGCCAGCAGTTTATCCGGGCCTATGGGCACTGAAGCTTTCTTT.

The chain recombines TRBV6-5 with TRBJ1-2, with 7 bases identical to TRBD1. Germline values: CDR1 MNHEY, CDR2 SVGAGI. The CDR3 spans 11 residues. J lost 8 bases, V lost 9 bases, and 6 bases had no gene match. CDR3 coding DNA: TGTGCCAGTAACGACAGGGCCGGCTACACCTTC. It yields the protein CASNDRAGYTF.

The chain links TRBV4-3 to TRBJ2-7; 9 bases fit TRBD1. Germline V lookup: CDR1 LGHNA, CDR2 YSLEER. V trimming: 1 base; J trimming: 4 bases; junction bases outside the gene matches: 5. The CDR3 length is 15 residues. The CDR3 protein is CASSQGGTGLYEQYF. In DNA, the CDR3 is TGCGCCAGCAGCCAAGGTGGGACAGGGCTGTACGAGCAGTACTTC.

The rearrangement links TRBV2 to TRBJ2-5; D is undetermined. Trimming stripped 4 bases from V and 4 bases from J, with 28 bases between. Germline loops: CDR1 SNHLY, CDR2 FYNNEI. CDR3 length: 19 amino acids. The DNA for the CDR3 is TGTGCCAGCAGTGGAAGCAGCCTAAGACCGCAGTCCATGGGAGAGACCCAGTACTTC. Translation gives CASSGSSLRPQSMGETQYF.

This chain connects TRBV25-1 to TRBJ2-7; unclear D gene. Germline values: CDR1 MGHDK, CDR2 SYGVNS. Trimming stripped 4 bases from V and 0 bases from J, with 7 bases between. The CDR3 is made up of 13 amino acids. The CDR3 here is CASSGTDSYEQYF. Written as DNA, the CDR3 is TGTGCCAGCAGTGGCACAGACTCCTACGAGCAGTACTTC.

CDR3 sequence: CASSSSLNEQFF. The CDR3 DNA reads as TGTGCCAGCAGTTCTTCATTAAATGAGCAGTTCTTC. The chain recombines TRBV28 with TRBJ2-1; D is undetermined. Deletions cut 4 bases from V and 7 bases from J, with 8 bases between. Germline loops: CDR1 MDHEN, CDR2 SYDVKM. CDR3 size: 12 residues.

This clone came up once. The rearrangement uses TRBV5-1 and TRBJ2-3, with TRBD1 identical over 12 bases. Germline lookup yields CDR1 SGHRS and CDR2 YFSETQ. Unmatched junction bases numbered 7, after V lost 6 bases and J lost 5 bases. The CDR3 consists of 15 residues. The CDR3 DNA reads TGCGCCAGCATTGAGGGGACAGGGGGCGTAGATACGCAGTATTTT. Protein product: CASIEGTGGVDTQYF.

This clone has a single count. The chain couples TRBV7-1 to TRBJ2-7; D is possibly TRBD2 (6 bases). TRBV7-1 belongs to the ORF category, with a function that is uncertain. V was clipped by 7 bases and J by 2 bases, with 9 bases between them. CDR3 size: 12 residues. The CDR3 DNA reads as TGTGCCAGCACCGGCGGGGCCTACGAGCAGTACTTC. This gives the protein CASTGGAYEQYF.

The chain has TRBV7-6 and TRBJ2-7; D gene ambiguous. The CDR3 extends over 16 amino acids. The germline gives CDR1 SGHVS, CDR2 FNYEAQ. The germline V and J ends were trimmed by 5 bases and 2 bases, with 19 bases remaining between them. The CDR3 DNA is TGTGCCAGCAGCACGTACCCCCGCACTGAAGCCTACGAGCAGTACTTC. Its protein is CASSTYPRTEAYEQYF. Full variable domain (rest looked up from reference TRBV7-6 and TRBJ2-7): GAGVSQSPRYKVTKRGQDVALRCDPISGHVSLYWYRQALGQGPEFLTYFNYEAQQDKSGLPNDRFSAERPEGSISTLTIQRTEQRDSAMYRCASSTYPRTEAYEQYFGPGTRLTVT.

The rearrangement uses TRBV30 and TRBJ1-4; TRBD1 matches at 8 bases. The CDR3 length is 16 residues. Germline assignment: CDR1 GTSNPN and CDR2 SVGIG (reference sequence). Losses at the gene ends were 5 bases for V and 0 bases for J; bases not matched to a gene: 8. CDR3 in amino acids: CAWGQGTAATNEKLFF. Written as DNA, the CDR3 is TGTGCCTGGGGACAGGGCACCGCTGCAACTAATGAAAAACTGTTTTTT. The whole variable domain, remainder taken from reference TRBV30 and TRBJ1-4, is SQTIHQWPATLVQPVGSPLSLECTVEGTSNPNLYWYRQAAGRGLQLLFYSVGIGQISSEVPQNLSASRPQDRQFILSSKKLLLSDSGFYLCAWGQGTAATNEKLFFGSGTQLSVL.

This clone came up a few times. J is TRBJ1-1 and V is TRBV5-4; tentatively, D is TRBD1 (5 bases). Germline CDR1 SGHNT, CDR2 YYREEE (reference sequence). The CDR3 runs 14 residues. V was shortened by 0 bases and J by 1 base, with 7 bases between the two germline ends. The CDR3 protein is CASSLAGTNTEAFF. The CDR3, as DNA: TGTGCCAGCAGCTTGGCTGGGACGAACACTGAAGCTTTCTTT.

On this clone itself: Distinct nucleotide sequences in the sample also encode this CDR3. This chain uses TRBV2 with TRBJ2-7; D remains ambiguous. Germline CDR1 SNHLY, CDR2 FYNNEI. With 2 bases removed from V and 4 bases from J, the gap between germline ends came to 9 bases. The CDR3 covers 13 residues. The CDR3 DNA reads TGTGCCAGCAGTGAAACAGAACCTTACGAGCAGTACTTC. Amino acid sequence: CASSETEPYEQYF.

V usage is TRBV7-9 and J usage is TRBJ2-5; the D gene is possibly TRBD1 (8 bases). The V end lost 4 bases, the J end lost 11 bases, and 26 bases lay between the germline ends. Per germline, CDR1 SEHNR and CDR2 FQNEAQ (reference sequence). The CDR3 has 16 amino acids. The CDR3 protein is CASSSTRQGREWVQYF. As DNA, the CDR3 is TGTGCCAGCAGCTCGACTCGACAGGGGAGGGAGTGGGTGCAGTACTTC.

V and J are TRBV7-8 and TRBJ2-5; TRBD1 aligns across 8 bases. In germline, CDR1 is SGHVS, CDR2 FQNEAQ. J lost 5 bases, V lost 6 bases, and 17 bases had no gene match. CDR3 length equals 17 residues. CDR3 amino acids: CASRTLGTGFGWETQYF. Here the CDR3 DNA reads TGTGCCAGCAGAACCCTCGGGACAGGATTTGGGTGGGAGACCCAGTACTTC. The whole variable domain, filled in from reference TRBV7-8 and TRBJ2-5, reads GAGVSQSPRYKVAKRGQDVALRCDPISGHVSLFWYQQALGQGPEFLTYFQNEAQLDKSGLPSDRFFAERPEGSVSTLKIQRTQQEDSAVYLCASRTLGTGFGWETQYFGPGTRLLVL.

This chain links TRBV9 with TRBJ1-2, with 9 bases that match TRBD1. Germline CDR1 SGDLS, CDR2 YYNGEE. The CDR3 spans 15 residues. Germline trimming cut 0 bases from V and 7 bases from J; bases unmatched to any gene: 7. CDR3 sequence (DNA): TGTGCCAGCAGCGTAGCTACCCGGGACAGGGCTGGCTACACCTTC. Amino acid sequence: CASSVATRDRAGYTF.

This chain connects TRBV28 to TRBJ2-7, with D perhaps TRBD1 (6 bases). The CDR3 has 13 amino acids. Germline V gene data show CDR1 as MDHEN and CDR2 as SYDVKM. The V end was cut by 2 bases, the J end by 4 bases, with 9 bases between. This CDR3 reads CASSLQGWYEQYF. The CDR3 DNA is TGTGCCAGCAGTTTACAGGGGTGGTACGAGCAGTACTTC.

The rearrangement uses TRBV28 and TRBJ2-1; 12 bases align to TRBD2. The CDR3 contains 14 residues. Germline values: CDR1 MDHEN, CDR2 SYDVKM. After removal of 5 bases from V and 8 bases from J, the junction contained 4 bases not matched to a gene. CDR3 amino acids: CASSRRLAGDEQFF. The DNA for the CDR3 is TGTGCCAGCAGTAGGCGACTAGCGGGAGATGAGCAGTTCTTC.

The V gene is TRBV7-9, the J gene TRBJ2-1, with 14 bases matching TRBD2. Germline V lookup: CDR1 SEHNR, CDR2 FQNEAQ (reference sequence). With V trimmed by 4 bases and J by 7 bases, 6 bases remained unmatched. This CDR3 has 16 amino acids. CDR3 protein: CASSSGLAGAANEQFF. The CDR3 DNA reads as TGTGCCAGCAGCTCGGGACTAGCGGGAGCCGCGAATGAGCAGTTCTTC.

This chain uses TRBV7-9 with TRBJ2-4; maybe TRBD1 (5 bases). V was cut by 5 bases and J by 0 bases, with 17 bases left in between. Germline V CDR1 and CDR2: SEHNR, FQNEAQ (reference sequence). The CDR3 extends over 17 amino acids. CDR3 protein: CASSQGDGSLAKNIQYF. The CDR3 coding sequence is TGTGCCAGCAGCCAGGGCGACGGCAGCTTAGCCAAAAACATTCAGTACTTC. The variable domain in full, completed from reference TRBV7-9 and TRBJ2-4, reads DTGVSQNPRHKITKRGQNVTFRCDPISEHNRLYWYRQTLGQGPEFLTYFQNEAQLEKSRLLSDRFSAERPKGSFSTLEIQRTEQGDSAMYLCASSQGDGSLAKNIQYFGAGTRLSVL.